The next 22 T cell receptor beta chains were all read from a single sample in a study of blood T cell repertoires in COVID-19. The protocol was immunoSEQ multiplex PCR, while the TCRdb copy is restricted to in-frame clones and leaves out a portion. The repertoire has 160,000 or so clones, 75% to 85% of them found once; the top ten carry around 15%. Sequencing was carried out using PBMCs or T cells enriched from blood (not recorded which). These receptors originate from a man in his forties or fifties who had recovered from COVID-19.

This chain links TRBV5-1 with TRBJ1-2; 7 bases line up with TRBD1. From germline, CDR1 is SGHRS and CDR2 YFSETQ. The CDR3 loop spans 15 amino acids. J gave up 6 bases and V 1 base, and 9 bases lay outside the gene matches. The CDR3 sequence is CASSLSIPQGDGYTF. The DNA for the CDR3 is TGCGCCAGCAGCTTGTCCATTCCTCAGGGGGATGGCTACACCTTC.

J is TRBJ1-5 and V is TRBV18, with TRBD1 as a possible D gene (6 bases). Trimming removed 3 bases from V and 7 bases from J, with 13 bases in between. The germline gives CDR1 KGHSH, CDR2 LQKENI. The CDR3 has 14 residues. CDR3 in DNA: TGTGCCAGCTCACCGGGAGGGGGTGAGCAGCCCCAGCATTTT. Protein: CASSPGGGEQPQHF.

The genes are TRBV18 and TRBJ1-2, with TRBD1 as a possible D gene (6 bases). With 3 bases removed from V and 5 bases from J, the gap between germline ends came to 13 bases. Germline CDR1 KGHSH, CDR2 LQKENI. The CDR3 has 14 amino acids. The CDR3 DNA sequence: TGTGCCAGCTCACCCGCTGCAGGGGAATATGGCTACACCTTC. Translating gives CASSPAAGEYGYTF.

The chain combines TRBV9 with TRBJ1-1; D may be TRBD1 (5 bases). CDR3 length: 16 amino acids. Germline V CDR1 and CDR2: SGDLS, YYNGEE. The V end was cut by 0 bases, the J end by 2 bases, with 14 bases between. CDR3 in DNA: TGTGCCAGCAGCGTAGGGGGAGGCGACAGAAACACTGAAGCTTTCTTT. It is translated as CASSVGGGDRNTEAFF. Using reference TRBV9 and TRBJ1-1 for the parts outside the CDR3, the full variable domain is DSGVTQTPKHLITATGQRVTLRCSPRSGDLSVYWYQQSLDQGLQFLIQYYNGEERAKGNILERFSAQQFPDLHSELNLSSLELGDSALYFCASSVGGGDRNTEAFFGQGTRLTVV.

The rearrangement joins TRBV10-3 to TRBJ1-5; TRBD1 matches 11 bases. CDR3 length: 16 amino acids. J gave up 1 base and V 4 bases, and 3 bases lay outside the gene matches. Per the germline V gene, CDR1 is ENHRY and CDR2 is SYGVKD. The CDR3 region is CAISGGQGVSNQPQHF. The CDR3 coding sequence is TGTGCCATCAGTGGGGGACAGGGGGTCAGCAATCAGCCCCAGCATTTT.

This chain uses TRBV9 with TRBJ1-2; TRBD1 aligns across 8 bases. CDR1 is SGDLS and CDR2 is YYNGEE in the germline V gene. The CDR3 has 15 amino acids. Trimming took 0 bases from V and 4 from J; bases not matched to a gene: 5. CDR3 loop: CASSVATGVSYGYTF. CDR3 bases: TGTGCCAGCAGCGTAGCGACAGGGGTTAGCTATGGCTACACCTTC.

The chain has TRBV10-3 and TRBJ1-2; no definite D call. V lost 7 bases and J 1 base, leaving 13 bases between the germline ends. Per germline, CDR1 ENHRY and CDR2 SYGVKD. The CDR3 extends over 14 amino acids. Here the CDR3 reads CAIKEGKDNYGYTF. CDR3 coding DNA: TGTGCCATCAAAGAGGGAAAAGATAACTATGGCTACACCTTC.

The chain has TRBV6-5 and TRBJ1-2; D not resolved. Between the trimmed V and J ends, which lost 6 bases and 0 bases, there was a span of 8 bases. CDR3 length: 13 amino acids. Germline loops: CDR1 MNHEY, CDR2 SVGAGI. The CDR3 loop is CASSKTANYGYTF. CDR3 DNA sequence: TGTGCCAGCAGCAAAACAGCTAACTATGGCTACACCTTC.

The J gene is TRBJ1-1, the V gene TRBV11-2; possible D gene TRBD1, 6 bases. Germline V gene data show CDR1 as SGHAT and CDR2 as FQNNGV. This CDR3 comprises 13 residues. Deletions cut 5 bases from V and 11 bases from J, with 18 bases between. The chain's CDR3 is CASSNLQGMQAFF. As DNA, the CDR3 is TGTGCCAGCAGCAACCTACAGGGTATGCAGGCTTTCTTT.

The V and J genes are TRBV7-2 and TRBJ2-7, with 14 bases matching TRBD2. The germline gives CDR1 SGHTA, CDR2 FQGNSA. Losses at the gene ends were 0 bases for V and 0 bases for J; bases not matched to a gene: 1. The CDR3 runs 17 residues. The CDR3 reads CASSLAGTSGGSYEQYF. The CDR3 DNA sequence: TGTGCCAGCAGCTTAGCTGGGACTAGCGGGGGCTCCTACGAGCAGTACTTC.

The CDR3 nucleotides are TGTGCCAGCAGCTTAGCAGCGCAGGGAAGGTCCTACAATGAGCAGTTCTTC. Amino acids: CASSLAAQGRSYNEQFF. The chain combines TRBV7-9 with TRBJ2-1; weak D call: TRBD1 (5 bases). CDR1 is SEHNR, CDR2 FQNEAQ, per germline (reference sequence). V lost 0 bases and J lost 1, with 13 bases in between. This CDR3 comprises 17 residues.

This clone showed up just a few times. V usage is TRBV28 and J usage is TRBJ2-5; 8 nucleotides match TRBD1. CDR1 is MDHEN and CDR2 is SYDVKM in the germline V gene. The CDR3 is 15 amino acids. Trimming removed 4 bases from V and 5 bases from J; junction bases left unmatched: 9. CDR3 bases: TGTGCCAGCAGTTCCCGGCAGGGGGCTCTGGAGACCCAGTACTTC. This translates into CASSSRQGALETQYF.

This clone has at least ten counts. The chain is built from TRBV4-1 and TRBJ1-5; tentatively, D is TRBD1 (6 bases). Deletions cut 0 bases from V and 6 bases from J, with 12 bases between. Per the germline V gene, CDR1 is MGHRA and CDR2 is YSYEKL. CDR3 length equals 15 residues. The CDR3 sequence is CASSQDSRTVQPQHF. For the CDR3, the DNA is TGCGCCAGCAGCCAAGATTCTCGGACAGTTCAGCCCCAGCATTTT.

The chain has TRBV6-5 and TRBJ1-4; 8 nucleotides match TRBD1. The germline V gene encodes CDR1 MNHEY and CDR2 SVGAGI. The CDR3 extends over 13 amino acids. V dropped 6 bases and J dropped 10; count of bases not matched to a gene: 7. The CDR3 DNA reads as TGTGCCAGCAGGGAGACAGGGGCGGGAAAACTGTTTTTT. As protein: CASRETGAGKLFF.

J is TRBJ2-6 and V is TRBV3-1 (or the pseudogene TRBV3-2); 7 positions agree with TRBD1. V shed 6 bases and J 0 bases; nucleotides not matched to a gene: 11. The germline V gene has CDR1 LGHDT and CDR2 YNNKEL (reference sequence). The CDR3 totals 18 residues. The CDR3 bases are TGTGCCAGCAGTGAACGACAGGGTAGCCCCTCTGGGGCCAACGTCCTGACTTTC. Protein sequence: CASSERQGSPSGANVLTF.

This clone turned up a few times. V is TRBV11-1 and J is TRBJ2-5, with D perhaps matching TRBD1 (6 bases). Germline CDR1 reads SGHAT; CDR2 reads FQDESV (reference sequence). Trimming took off 5 bases at V and 5 bases at J, with 18 bases between the two ends. The CDR3 extends over 15 amino acids. The DNA of the CDR3 is TGTGCCAGCAGCAGAACTCAGGGGAAGGTGGAGACCCAGTACTTC. Residues: CASSRTQGKVETQYF.

To note about this clone: Other DNA sequences in this sample translate to the same CDR3. The V call is TRBV5-1, the J call TRBJ1-3, with TRBD1 matching 7 bases. The CDR3 has 14 residues. V shed 4 bases and J 2 bases; nucleotides not matched to a gene: 3. CDR1 and CDR2 (germline): SGHRS, YFSETQ. CDR3 nucleotides: TGCGCCAGCAGCGCCGGGACAGCTGGAAACACCATATATTTT. Translation: CASSAGTAGNTIYF.

This CDR3 reads CASSFARDRRETQYF. In nucleotides, the CDR3 is TGTGCCAGCAGTTTCGCCCGGGACAGGAGAGAGACCCAGTACTTC. The gene calls are TRBV6-6 and TRBJ2-5, with 8 bases matching TRBD1. V dropped 4 bases and J dropped 4; count of bases not matched to a gene: 8. Germline-derived CDR1 and CDR2 are MNHNY and SVGAGI (reference sequence). This CDR3 spans 15 amino acids.

This clone came up once. V is TRBV5-4 and J is TRBJ1-1; no clear D gene. V was trimmed by 0 bases and J by 1 base, leaving 7 bases between them. Germline CDR1 reads SGHNT; CDR2 reads YYREEE (reference sequence). CDR3 length: 14 residues. The CDR3 region is CASSLAAENTEAFF. The CDR3 bases are TGTGCCAGCAGCTTGGCCGCGGAGAACACTGAAGCTTTCTTT.

The chain uses TRBV6-5 and TRBJ2-7, with 10 bases fitting TRBD1. The germline CDR1 and CDR2 sequences are MNHEY and SVGAGI. With 5 bases clipped from V and 10 bases from J, the junction kept 5 bases outside the gene matches. The CDR3 covers 12 residues. This chain's CDR3 is CASSRTGGDQYF. CDR3 coding DNA: TGTGCCAGCAGTAGGACAGGGGGGGATCAGTACTTC.

The J gene is TRBJ2-1, the V gene TRBV7-3; D is unresolved. V was clipped by 1 base and J by 3 bases, with 13 bases between them. Germline values: CDR1 SGHTA, CDR2 FQGTGA. The CDR3 is made up of 16 amino acids. The CDR3, as DNA: TGTGCCAGCAGCTTAATTGCGGTCCGCGTCTACAATGAGCAGTTCTTC. Protein product: CASSLIAVRVYNEQFF.

The chain combines TRBV5-1 with TRBJ1-6; 9 bases are shared with TRBD1. The trim removed 0 bases at V and 9 bases at J, leaving 10 bases unmatched. The CDR3 length is 17 residues. Per the germline V gene, CDR1 is SGHRS and CDR2 is YFSETQ. CDR3 amino acids: CASSLESPGQGTSPLHF. The CDR3 DNA reads as TGCGCCAGCAGCTTGGAGTCACCGGGACAGGGAACTTCACCCCTCCACTTT. The full variable domain, completed using reference TRBV5-1 and TRBJ1-6, is KAGVTQTPRYLIKTRGQQVTLSCSPISGHRSVSWYQQTPGQGLQFLFEYFSETQRNKGNFPGRFSGRQFSNSRSEMNVSTLELGDSALYLCASSLESPGQGTSPLHFGNGTRLTVT.